The 11 T cell receptor beta chains below come from one sample, sequenced in a study of human T cells and chemical hapten exposure. The time point is: patch test 2, 6 weeks after DPC sensitization. The treatment: therapeutic diphenylcyclopropenone sensitization with weekly scalp DPC. MiXCR was run by TCRdb on the RACE reads, yielding one entry per CDR3 protein. The profile covers about 80,000 distinct CDR3 sequences, with 11% appearing a single time and about 1.6% taken by the ten largest. Specimen: whole blood, collected in connection with sensitization to the hapten diphenylcyclopropenone (DPC). These receptors originate from a man between 18 and 35 years old with alopecia areata. Some clones in this sample may be carry-over from other donors' samples.

This clonotype was found many times. This sequence joins TRBV18 and TRBJ1-1; tentatively, D is TRBD1 (5 bases). V gave up 4 bases and J gave up 4 bases, with 19 bases separating them. This CDR3 is 16 amino acids long. Per germline, CDR1 KGHSH and CDR2 LQKENI. The CDR3 region is CASSLPGGGDGTEAFF. DNA for the CDR3: TGTGCCAGCTCACTCCCCGGGGGAGGGGACGGCACTGAAGCTTTCTTT.

This clonotype appeared many times. V is TRBV7-6 and J is TRBJ1-3, with D hard to call. The length of the CDR3 is 11 residues. V was clipped by 5 bases and J by 9 bases, with 8 bases between them. The germline V gene encodes CDR1 SGHVS and CDR2 FNYEAQ. CDR3 sequence: CASSTRGTIYF. The CDR3 region has the DNA TGTGCCAGCAGCACCCGGGGCACCATATATTTT.

This clonotype has at least ten counts. CDR3 sequence (DNA): TGCAGTGCTAGTATGGGGGGCGCCAAAAACATTCAGTACTTC. Encoded protein: CSASMGGAKNIQYF. This chain joins TRBV20-1 and TRBJ2-4, with D tentatively TRBD1 or TRBD2 (6 bases each). V was clipped by 3 bases and J by 1 base, with 10 bases between them. The CDR3 has 14 residues. The germline gives CDR1 DFQATT, CDR2 SNEGSKA (reference sequence).

In its sample, this clonotype was seen many times. V usage is TRBV7-3 and J usage is TRBJ2-7, with a weak D call TRBD1 (5 bases). CDR3 length equals 11 residues. The germline V gene encodes CDR1 SGHTA and CDR2 FQGTGA. V lost 9 bases, J lost 5 bases, and 11 bases lay in between. CDR3 coding DNA: TGTGCCAGTGGACAAGGGGACGAGCAGTACTTC. Residues: CASGQGDEQYF. The full variable domain, with the rest looked up from reference TRBV7-3 and TRBJ2-7, is GAGVSQTPSNKVTEKGKYVELRCDPISGHTALYWYRQSLGQGPEFLIYFQGTGAADDSGLPNDRFFAVRPEGSVSTLKIQRTERGDSAVYLCASGQGDEQYFGPGTRLTVT.

This clonotype was observed many times. The rearrangement uses TRBV6-2 or TRBV6-3 and TRBJ2-3; D is undetermined. Trimming removed 5 bases from V and 3 bases from J, with 18 bases in between. Germline V gives CDR1 MNHEY, CDR2 SVGEGT. This CDR3 comprises 16 residues. In DNA, the CDR3 is TGTGCCAGCAGTCCTGGGGTAGCCGAGATTACAGATACGCAGTATTTT. Translated, it gives CASSPGVAEITDTQYF.

This clonotype was seen repeatedly, ten times or more. CDR3 in DNA: TGTGCCAGCAGCTTCGGGACAGGCTCGTCACCCCTCCACTTT. It encodes CASSFGTGSSPLHF. This sequence joins TRBV7-2 and TRBJ1-6, with 8 bases aligning to TRBD1. This CDR3 contains 14 residues. V lost 3 bases, J lost 10 bases, and 5 bases stayed unmatched. Germline CDR1 and CDR2: SGHTA and FQGNSA.

This clonotype was observed a few times. The chain employs TRBV5-1 and TRBJ1-1; no firm D call. Trimming removed 2 bases at V and 1 base at J, with 9 bases between. Germline V gene sequence: CDR1 SGHRS, CDR2 YFSETQ. The CDR3 totals 14 residues. The CDR3 DNA reads as TGCGCCAGCAGCTTAGCGGTGGGGAACACTGAAGCTTTCTTT. Translation: CASSLAVGNTEAFF.

This clonotype was counted at least ten times. The rearrangement uses TRBV2 and TRBJ2-1, with TRBD1 identical over 9 bases. V lost 3 bases and J lost 9; bases outside the gene matches: 9. CDR3 length: 15 residues. CDR1 and CDR2 from the germline V gene are SNHLY and FYNNEI. The CDR3 protein is CASSDGRDRASEQFF. In nucleotides, the CDR3 is TGTGCCAGCAGTGATGGCCGGGACAGGGCCAGTGAGCAGTTCTTC.

This clonotype was seen just once. This chain links TRBV19 with TRBJ2-3; D may correspond to TRBD1 or TRBD2 (5 bases each). The CDR3 runs to 13 residues. V lost 6 bases and J 4 bases, leaving 11 bases between the germline ends. Germline CDR1 is LNHDA and CDR2 is SQIVND (reference sequence). CDR3 coding DNA: TGTGCCAGTAGCCAGGGACGGCCAGATACGCAGTATTTT. Translation: CASSQGRPDTQYF.

The chain joins TRBV4-3 to TRBJ1-1; D is ambiguous. The CDR3 totals 14 residues. V was clipped by 0 bases and J by 1 base, with 6 bases between them. Germline CDR1 reads LGHNA; CDR2 reads YSLEER. The CDR3 DNA reads TGCGCCAGCAGCCAAGATCCGGGGAACACTGAAGCTTTCTTT. Residues: CASSQDPGNTEAFF.

This clonotype was seen at least ten times. V usage is TRBV12-3 or TRBV12-4 and J usage is TRBJ1-1; 9 bases fit TRBD1. The CDR3 is 16 amino acids. J gave up 1 base and V 5 bases, and 8 bases lay outside the gene matches. The CDR3 sequence: CASSGPGQGKNTEAFF. As DNA, the CDR3 is TGTGCCAGCAGTGGACCGGGACAGGGCAAGAACACTGAAGCTTTCTTT.